Presented here are 21 T cell receptor beta chains from one specimen sequenced in a study of T-cell reconstitution after alpha-beta-depleted transplantation in children. The TCRbeta library was prepared with unique molecular identifiers. In TCRdb, the PCR reads were re-called with MiXCR into one record per CDR3 protein. The sample includes hundreds of thousands of distinct CDR3 sequences, around 17% of them seen just once. Sample: PBMCs from the stem cell graft donor, taken from the stem cell graft. The receptor set was obtained from a human donor who donated a stem cell graft to a child with acute myeloid leukemia.

The chain uses TRBV5-6 and TRBJ2-1, with D hard to call. CDR3 length equals 16 residues. Germline V gene data show CDR1 as SGHDT and CDR2 as YYEEEE. Trimming pared 4 bases from V and 0 bases from J, leaving 14 bases between. CDR3 bases: TGTGCCAGCAGCCTCCCGACACCGAGCTCCTACAATGAGCAGTTCTTC. Translating gives CASSLPTPSSYNEQFF.

The rearrangement uses TRBV5-1 and TRBJ1-1; tentatively, D is TRBD1 (6 bases). Deletions cut 5 bases from V and 4 bases from J, with 15 bases between. In germline, CDR1 is SGHRS, CDR2 YFSETQ. This CDR3 is built from 14 residues. In DNA form, the CDR3 reads TGCGCCAGCAGGGCGGCAGGGGTGTCCACTGAAGCTTTCTTT. Translated: CASRAAGVSTEAFF.

This clonotype was detected a few times. The gene calls are TRBV5-6 and TRBJ2-2; no clear D gene. The germline V gene encodes CDR1 SGHDT and CDR2 YYEEEE. This CDR3 is 14 amino acids long. V gave up 0 bases and J gave up 1 base, with 4 bases separating them. The CDR3 region is CASSLVRNTGELFF. The CDR3 bases are TGTGCCAGCAGCTTGGTTCGGAACACCGGGGAGCTGTTTTTT.

The table lists this clonotype with many counts. The CDR3 here is CASSSRKDQFF. The CDR3 DNA sequence: TGTGCCAGCAGCTCGCGTAAGGATCAGTTCTTC. This chain links TRBV7-9 with TRBJ2-1; no reliable D call. Deletions cut 4 bases from V and 13 bases from J, with 11 bases between. The CDR3 sequence is 11 residues long. Germline CDR1 SEHNR, CDR2 FQNEAQ (reference sequence).

The chain carries TRBV12-3 or TRBV12-4 and TRBJ2-4; 7 bases map to TRBD2. The CDR3 is 14 amino acids. Trimming cost V 7 bases and J 8 bases; bases outside gene matches: 11. CDR3 sequence (DNA): TGTGCCAGCACCCTAGAGAGCGGGGCGGACATTCAGTACTTC. Protein: CASTLESGADIQYF.

The genes are TRBV28 and TRBJ2-1, with D unresolved. Germline V gives CDR1 MDHEN, CDR2 SYDVKM. The ends were cut back, 6 bases at V and 0 bases at J, with 3 bases in the middle. The CDR3 sequence is 12 residues long. CDR3 loop: CASRLSYNEQFF. The CDR3 DNA reads as TGTGCCAGCAGGCTCTCCTACAATGAGCAGTTCTTC.

The rearrangement links TRBV5-1 to TRBJ1-6; D is undetermined. CDR1 is SGHRS and CDR2 is YFSETQ in the germline V gene. The CDR3 runs to 15 residues. V dropped 1 base and J dropped 8 bases, with 13 bases sitting between them. CDR3 region: CASSLPGGVDSPLHF. CDR3 nucleotides: TGCGCCAGCAGCTTGCCCGGCGGGGTAGATTCACCCCTCCACTTT. The full variable domain, in which reference TRBV5-1 and TRBJ1-6 provide the parts outside the CDR3, is KAGVTQTPRYLIKTRGQQVTLSCSPISGHRSVSWYQQTPGQGLQFLFEYFSETQRNKGNFPGRFSGRQFSNSRSEMNVSTLELGDSALYLCASSLPGGVDSPLHFGNGTRLTVT.

This clonotype has a count of ten or more. The V and J genes are TRBV20-1 and TRBJ1-1; TRBD1 is a possible D gene (5 bases). Trimming removed 0 bases at V and 1 base at J, with 12 bases between. The V gene's germline CDR1 is DFQATT and CDR2 SNEGSKA (reference sequence). This CDR3 has 15 amino acids. DNA for the CDR3: TGCAGTGCTAGAGATCAGGGCAATCGGAACACTGAAGCTTTCTTT. Encoded protein: CSARDQGNRNTEAFF.

This clonotype showed up many times. V is TRBV20-1 and J is TRBJ2-3; possibly TRBD1 for D (7 bases). The length of the CDR3 is 15 residues. Germline V gene sequence: CDR1 DFQATT, CDR2 SNEGSKA (reference sequence). The V and J ends lost 0 bases and 3 bases respectively, with 13 bases between them. This CDR3 is CSARETGRRTDTQYF. The CDR3 nucleotides read TGCAGTGCTAGAGAGACAGGGAGGAGGACAGATACGCAGTATTTT.

This clonotype has at least ten counts. This sequence joins TRBV20-1 and TRBJ2-3; TRBD1 matches at 10 bases. CDR1 is DFQATT, CDR2 SNEGSKA, per germline (reference sequence). CDR3 size: 16 residues. Germline trimming cut 3 bases from V and 3 bases from J; bases unmatched to any gene: 9. For the CDR3, the DNA is TGCAGTGCTAGCGAGGGGGACAGGGGTTTTACAGATACGCAGTATTTT. Translation gives CSASEGDRGFTDTQYF.

This clonotype occurred many times. This chain uses TRBV20-1 with TRBJ2-1, with 10 bases matching TRBD2. The CDR3 loop spans 14 amino acids. J was trimmed by 6 bases and V by 4 bases; bases with no gene match: 6. The V gene's germline CDR1 is DFQATT and CDR2 SNEGSKA (reference sequence). The CDR3 DNA is TGCAGTGCTAAAAGGCTAGCGGGGGCCAATGAGCAGTTCTTC. It yields the protein CSAKRLAGANEQFF.

In its sample, this clonotype was seen a few times. The chain employs TRBV10-3 and TRBJ1-1; D possibly corresponds to TRBD1 (6 bases). Between the trimmed V and J ends, which lost 10 bases and 1 base, there was a span of 13 bases. Germline CDR1 is ENHRY and CDR2 is SYGVKD. The CDR3 is 13 amino acids. DNA for the CDR3: TGTGCCACCTGCCGGGACACGAACACTGAAGCTTTCTTT. This gives the protein CATCRDTNTEAFF.

This clonotype was seen at least ten times. The V and J genes are TRBV5-1 and TRBJ1-1; 7 bases map to TRBD1. V trimming: 1 base; J trimming: 0 bases; junction bases outside the gene matches: 6. Germline V gene lookup returns CDR1 SGHRS and CDR2 YFSETQ. This CDR3 has 16 residues. CDR3 protein: CASSLTDRNMNTEAFF. The CDR3 DNA reads as TGCGCCAGCAGCTTGACGGACAGGAACATGAACACTGAAGCTTTCTTT.

This clonotype has at least ten counts. The chain joins TRBV7-7 to TRBJ2-3; D is possibly TRBD2 (6 bases). Per germline, CDR1 SSHAT and CDR2 FNYEAQ (reference sequence). The CDR3 has 16 amino acids. V lost 2 bases to trimming and J lost 2 bases, with 14 bases between them. CDR3 sequence: CASSLHPGGPTDTQYF. The CDR3 DNA reads TGTGCCAGCAGCTTACATCCCGGGGGACCCACAGATACGCAGTATTTT.

V and J are TRBV5-1 and TRBJ2-5; D not certain. This CDR3 has 14 residues. The V gene's germline CDR1 is SGHRS and CDR2 YFSETQ. V shed 4 bases and J shed 2 bases, with 12 bases lying between them. CDR3 sequence: CASSLTTAQETQYF. CDR3 nucleotide sequence: TGCGCCAGCAGCCTGACAACGGCTCAAGAGACCCAGTACTTC.

This clonotype has more than one count but fewer than ten. J is TRBJ2-7 and V is TRBV27; 8 nucleotides align to TRBD2. Germline V gene data show CDR1 as MNHEY and CDR2 as SMNVEV (reference sequence). CDR3 length: 14 amino acids. Germline trimming cut 6 bases from V and 5 bases from J; bases unmatched to any gene: 9. This chain's CDR3 is CASSGGAIGNEQYF. CDR3 DNA: TGTGCCAGCAGCGGGGGGGCCATAGGGAACGAGCAGTACTTC.

This chain connects TRBV11-2 to TRBJ2-3; the match to TRBD2 covers 15 bases. There are 18 residues in the CDR3. J gave up 2 bases and V 3 bases, and 6 bases lay outside the gene matches. Germline V gene sequence: CDR1 SGHAT, CDR2 FQNNGV. The DNA of the CDR3 is TGTGCCAGCAGCTTCGGGACTAGCGGGGGGCAGCTCACAGATACGCAGTATTTT. As protein: CASSFGTSGGQLTDTQYF.

This clonotype was picked up many times. The rearrangement links TRBV6-6 to TRBJ1-2; 7 bases align to TRBD1. The germline gives CDR1 MNHNY, CDR2 SVGAGI (reference sequence). The trim removed 10 bases at V and 0 bases at J, leaving 5 bases unmatched. This CDR3 spans 13 amino acids. This CDR3 is CATSRGANYGYTF. The CDR3, as DNA: TGTGCCACTTCCAGGGGGGCTAACTATGGCTACACCTTC.

This clonotype was counted ten times or more. The V and J genes are TRBV20-1 and TRBJ2-1, with 8 bases identical to TRBD2. The CDR3 totals 14 residues. Trimming at V came to 1 base and at J to 2 bases, leaving 1 base not matched to a gene. Germline CDR1 is DFQATT and CDR2 is SNEGSKA (reference sequence). The CDR3 nucleotides are TGCAGTGCTAGAGGGCGGGGGGCCTACAATGAGCAGTTCTTC. This translates into CSARGRGAYNEQFF.

There are many counts of this clonotype. J is TRBJ2-3 and V is TRBV4-3, with 10 positions matching TRBD1. The CDR3 has 15 amino acids. Germline trimming cut 5 bases from V and 4 bases from J; bases unmatched to any gene: 6. Germline V gene data show CDR1 as LGHNA and CDR2 as YSLEER. The CDR3, as DNA: TGCGCCAGCAGCTTAACCGGGACAGGGGCAGATACGCAGTATTTT. It is translated as CASSLTGTGADTQYF.

This clonotype was recorded at least ten times. The chain is built from TRBV29-1 and TRBJ2-3; tentative D call: TRBD1 (6 bases). Germline CDR1 and CDR2: SQVTM and ANQGSEA. CDR3 length: 13 residues. The germline V and J ends were trimmed by 3 bases and 6 bases, with 13 bases remaining between them. The CDR3 sequence: CSVDERRGDTQYF. For the CDR3, the DNA is TGCAGCGTTGATGAGCGTAGGGGGGATACGCAGTATTTT.